Each of the 25 T cell receptor beta chains below was sequenced from the same sample in a study of CD8 T cells in acute hepatitis C reinfection. TCRdb's copy holds only in-frame clones and misses some; the assay was immunoSEQ multiplex PCR. The data hold about 40,000 clones, with roughly 85% observed a single time. Described time point: naive CD8 control sorted from an acute-time-point sample. The sequencing input was naive CD8+ T cells from PBMCs. The receptors stem from a woman aged 18-30 years who spontaneously cleared hepatitis C infection.

The chain joins TRBV10-2 to TRBJ1-2; D is ambiguous. This CDR3 is built from 14 residues. Germline CDR1 WSHSY, CDR2 SAAADI. Trimming cost V 8 bases and J 8 bases, with 21 bases left between them. CDR3 amino acids: CASGELGSFLGYTF. The CDR3 nucleotides are TGCGCCAGCGGGGAACTCGGGTCTTTCTTAGGCTACACCTTC.

The chain carries TRBV7-9 and TRBJ2-7, with TRBD2 as a possible D gene (7 bases). The germline V and J ends were trimmed by 3 bases and 0 bases, with 21 bases remaining between them. In germline, CDR1 is SEHNR, CDR2 FQNEAQ (reference sequence). The length of the CDR3 is 18 residues. CDR3 residues: CASSLGGLGLVASYEQYF. As DNA, the CDR3 is TGTGCCAGCAGCTTGGGGGGGCTTGGACTAGTTGCCTCCTACGAGCAGTACTTC.

J is TRBJ2-3 and V is TRBV19, with TRBD2 matching 7 bases. V dropped 4 bases and J dropped 2; count of bases not matched to a gene: 3. The CDR3 length is 14 residues. Germline CDR1 is LNHDA and CDR2 is SQIVND (reference sequence). The CDR3 loop reads CASSTSGPTDTQYF. The CDR3 DNA is TGTGCCAGTAGTACTAGCGGCCCCACAGATACGCAGTATTTT.

The chain recombines TRBV9 with TRBJ2-5; no reliable D call. The germline V and J ends were trimmed by 4 bases and 5 bases, with 18 bases remaining between them. The CDR3 runs 15 residues. Germline-derived CDR1 and CDR2 are SGDLS and YYNGEE. CDR3 region: CASSPFSQPAETQYF. DNA for the CDR3: TGTGCCAGCAGCCCCTTTTCTCAACCGGCGGAGACCCAGTACTTC.

The chain joins TRBV5-5 to TRBJ2-5; 7 positions match TRBD1. The germline CDR1 and CDR2 sequences are SGHKS and YYEKEE (reference sequence). The CDR3 has 16 residues. V shed 3 bases and J 0 bases; nucleotides not matched to a gene: 8. CDR3 region: CASSWSRDSYQETQYF. The CDR3, as DNA: TGTGCCAGCAGCTGGAGCCGGGACAGCTACCAAGAGACCCAGTACTTC.

The chain couples TRBV29-1 to TRBJ2-2; 9 bases fit TRBD1. The CDR3 totals 14 residues. CDR1 SQVTM and CDR2 ANQGSEA come from the germline V gene. The V and J ends lost 6 bases and 6 bases, in that order; junction bases with no gene match: 8. The CDR3 spells CSVESGTGSGELFF. The DNA for the CDR3 is TGCAGCGTAGAATCAGGGACAGGGTCCGGGGAGCTGTTTTTT.

The chain recombines TRBV9 with TRBJ1-1; D uncertain. V gave up 0 bases and J gave up 3 bases, with 9 bases separating them. CDR1 is SGDLS, CDR2 YYNGEE, per germline. This CDR3 has 14 amino acids. The CDR3 sequence: CASSVGETYTEAFF. Written as DNA, the CDR3 is TGTGCCAGCAGCGTAGGGGAGACCTACACTGAAGCTTTCTTT.

The gene calls are TRBV7-9 and TRBJ1-1; 7 positions match TRBD1. The CDR3 consists of 12 residues. CDR1 and CDR2 from the germline V gene are SEHNR and FQNEAQ (reference sequence). With V trimmed by 5 bases and J by 6 bases, 3 bases remained unmatched. CDR3 DNA: TGTGCCAGCAGCAAAGGGACAGCTGAAGCTTTCTTT. This codes for CASSKGTAEAFF. Using reference TRBV7-9 and TRBJ1-1 for the parts outside the CDR3, the full variable domain is DTGVSQNPRHKITKRGQNVTFRCDPISEHNRLYWYRQTLGQGPEFLTYFQNEAQLEKSRLLSDRFSAERPKGSFSTLEIQRTEQGDSAMYLCASSKGTAEAFFGQGTRLTVV.

The V and J genes are TRBV27 and TRBJ2-6; D call uncertain. Germline V gene data show CDR1 as MNHEY and CDR2 as SMNVEV (reference sequence). The CDR3 totals 14 residues. V was shortened by 3 bases and J by 0 bases, with 3 bases between the two germline ends. In DNA form, the CDR3 reads TGTGCCAGCAGTTTGGGCTCTGGGGCCAACGTCCTGACTTTC. Its translation is CASSLGSGANVLTF.

The V and J genes are TRBV7-9 and TRBJ1-1; a weak D match, TRBD1 (6 bases). The CDR3 is 14 amino acids. The germline V gene has CDR1 SEHNR and CDR2 FQNEAQ (reference sequence). Trimming removed 3 bases at V and 4 bases at J, with 12 bases between. The CDR3 DNA reads as TGTGCCAGCAGCTTGGACAGCCAGGGCACTGAAGCTTTCTTT. Amino acids: CASSLDSQGTEAFF.

The gene calls are TRBV2 and TRBJ2-7; possibly TRBD2 for D (5 bases). Per germline, CDR1 SNHLY and CDR2 FYNNEI. Deletions cut 8 bases from V and 4 bases from J, with 6 bases between. This CDR3 comprises 10 residues. The DNA of the CDR3 is TGTGCCAGCCGCGGGTACGAGCAGTACTTC. This codes for CASRGYEQYF.

The chain combines TRBV7-9 with TRBJ2-7, with D tentatively TRBD2 (6 bases). Germline V gene sequence: CDR1 SEHNR, CDR2 FQNEAQ (reference sequence). This CDR3 has 17 amino acids. The ends were cut back, 5 bases at V and 0 bases at J, with 20 bases in the middle. CDR3 residues: CASSEINRDFSSYEQYF. The CDR3 coding sequence is TGTGCCAGCAGCGAAATAAACCGGGACTTTAGCTCCTACGAGCAGTACTTC.

This clone was counted once. The V gene is TRBV27, the J gene TRBJ1-1; no reliable D call. CDR3 size: 15 residues. The germline V gene encodes CDR1 MNHEY and CDR2 SMNVEV (reference sequence). V lost 0 bases to trimming and J lost 1 base, with 9 bases between them. Here the CDR3 reads CASSLSGRQNTEAFF. In DNA, the CDR3 is TGTGCCAGCAGTTTATCAGGCAGGCAGAACACTGAAGCTTTCTTT.

The chain has TRBV27 and TRBJ1-2; D is uncertain. The germline gives CDR1 MNHEY, CDR2 SMNVEV (reference sequence). V lost 5 bases, J lost 3 bases, and 13 bases lay in between. The CDR3 extends over 14 amino acids. CDR3 nucleotides: TGTGCCAGCAGTAGGATGGCCAGCTACTATGGCTACACCTTC. Amino acids: CASSRMASYYGYTF.

Only one count was recorded for this clone. The chain employs TRBV10-2 and TRBJ2-3; D not certain. The CDR3 spans 16 residues. V dropped 2 bases and J dropped 0 bases, with 12 bases sitting between them. The V gene's germline CDR1 is WSHSY and CDR2 SAAADI. The DNA of the CDR3 is TGCGCCAGCAGTGAGAATCTCAAGTCTAGCACAGATACGCAGTATTTT. This sequence encodes CASSENLKSSTDTQYF.

The CDR3 loop reads CASSFATRDTVYEQYF. In DNA form, the CDR3 reads TGTGCCAGCAGTTTCGCGACCCGGGACACGGTCTACGAGCAGTACTTC. The chain employs TRBV28 and TRBJ2-7; maybe TRBD1 (6 bases). Trimming removed 3 bases at V and 3 bases at J, with 18 bases between. Germline V CDR1 and CDR2: MDHEN, SYDVKM. The CDR3 covers 16 residues.

V gene TRBV15 combines with J gene TRBJ1-2; a weak D match, TRBD1 (5 bases). The V gene's germline CDR1 is LNHNV and CDR2 YYDKDF (reference sequence). This CDR3 is 13 amino acids long. Between the trimmed V and J ends, which lost 1 base and 7 bases, there was a span of 10 bases. The CDR3 region is CATSRGGPAGYTF. The CDR3 DNA reads TGTGCCACCAGCAGAGGGGGACCGGCTGGCTACACCTTC.

The chain carries TRBV10-1 and TRBJ2-1, with unresolved D. The CDR3 contains 14 residues. With 3 bases removed from V and 8 bases from J, the gap between germline ends came to 14 bases. From germline, CDR1 is WNHNN and CDR2 SYGVQD (reference sequence). The CDR3 sequence is CASSDGSLSDEQFF. The DNA of the CDR3 is TGCGCCAGCAGTGACGGTAGCCTCTCCGATGAGCAGTTCTTC.

The chain couples TRBV19 to TRBJ1-4, with D possibly TRBD1 on 5 matching bases. The CDR3 is made up of 13 amino acids. V was cut by 9 bases and J by 6 bases, with 14 bases left in between. The germline CDR1 and CDR2 sequences are LNHDA and SQIVND (reference sequence). Written as DNA, the CDR3 is TGTGCCAGCAGCGACAGTGGAGATGAAAAACTGTTTTTT. It encodes CASSDSGDEKLFF.

The chain uses TRBV7-8 and TRBJ2-7; D may be TRBD1 or TRBD2 (5 bases each). V was trimmed by 1 base and J by 2 bases, leaving 12 bases between them. The CDR3 is 15 residues long. CDR1 and CDR2 from the germline V gene are SGHVS and FQNEAQ. The CDR3 DNA is TGTGCCAGCAGCTTAGGGACTCAGGGCGCCTACGAGCAGTACTTC. Amino acid sequence: CASSLGTQGAYEQYF.

The chain is built from TRBV9 and TRBJ1-1; D call uncertain. The CDR3 length is 14 residues. V was clipped by 3 bases and J by 1 base, with 10 bases between them. In germline, CDR1 is SGDLS, CDR2 YYNGEE. CDR3 amino acids: CASSGLRSNTEAFF. The DNA for the CDR3 is TGTGCCAGCAGCGGGCTGCGATCGAACACTGAAGCTTTCTTT. The full variable domain, its missing parts supplied by reference TRBV9 and TRBJ1-1, is DSGVTQTPKHLITATGQRVTLRCSPRSGDLSVYWYQQSLDQGLQFLIQYYNGEERAKGNILERFSAQQFPDLHSELNLSSLELGDSALYFCASSGLRSNTEAFFGQGTRLTVV.

This clone was counted a few times. The rearrangement uses TRBV7-6 and TRBJ1-5; D unclear. Germline V gene data show CDR1 as SGHVS and CDR2 as FNYEAQ. CDR3 length: 14 residues. The V end was cut by 0 bases, the J end by 4 bases, with 7 bases between. The CDR3 here is CASSLAPVNQPQHF. In nucleotides, the CDR3 is TGTGCCAGCAGCTTAGCGCCCGTTAATCAGCCCCAGCATTTT.

The chain carries TRBV11-3 and TRBJ2-3, with TRBD2 matching over 11 bases. This CDR3 comprises 15 residues. CDR1 SGHNT and CDR2 YENEEA come from the germline V gene. V was pared by 5 bases and J by 4 bases, with 5 bases of the junction left unmatched. CDR3 DNA sequence: TGTGCCAGCAGCCATAGCGGGAGGGCGGCAGATACGCAGTATTTT. Translation gives CASSHSGRAADTQYF.

The V call is TRBV6-5, the J call TRBJ1-3, with a tentative D call TRBD1 (5 bases). V was cut by 5 bases and J by 4 bases, with 15 bases left in between. This CDR3 has 15 amino acids. Germline V lookup: CDR1 MNHEY, CDR2 SVGAGI. CDR3 DNA sequence: TGTGCCAGCAGTCGCCTTACGGGGGTAGGAAACACCATATATTTT. Encoded protein: CASSRLTGVGNTIYF.

The V call is TRBV18, the J call TRBJ1-2; 7 bases map to TRBD1. Losses at the gene ends were 5 bases for V and 1 base for J; bases not matched to a gene: 10. Per the germline V gene, CDR1 is KGHSH and CDR2 is LQKENI. There are 16 residues in the CDR3. CDR3 loop: CASSLNPRQGNYGYTF. The CDR3 DNA sequence: TGTGCCAGCTCATTAAACCCAAGACAGGGTAACTATGGCTACACCTTC.